The T cell receptor (beta chain) described here comes from a study of Graves' ophthalmopathy and Graves' hyperthyroidism. General study points: Researchers report that a 13-signature model separated ophthalmopathy from stable hyperthyroidism, posting roughly 90% sensitivity and about 78% specificity. Blood samples also showed most expanded thyroid clonotypes exceeding 0.001 frequency.

The authors amplified TCR beta CDR3 regions from RNA transcripts. The library came from an HTBI-primed first-round RT-PCR and a second-round multiplex PCR. TCRdb called the multiplex PCR reads again in MiXCR, with one record for every CDR3 protein. Among over a million distinct CDR3 sequences listed, roughly 35% were seen once. As concerns this clonotype: Antigen unknown.

Hyperthyroidism patients, aged 18 to 65, were newly diagnosed, under 2 months' duration. The source of this sequence is an adult man with Graves' hyperthyroidism. The sample taken for sequencing was peripheral blood or thyroid tissue (not recorded which).

CDR3 residues: CSLGLAGGAYEQYF. The CDR3 nucleotides read TGCAGCTTAGGCCTAGCGGGAGGAGCCTACGAGCAGTACTTC. This chain uses TRBV29-1 with TRBJ2-7; 11 positions agree with TRBD2. The CDR3 contains 14 residues. The germline gives CDR1 SQVTM, CDR2 ANQGSEA. V was clipped by 8 bases and J by 2 bases; unmatched bases: 8.